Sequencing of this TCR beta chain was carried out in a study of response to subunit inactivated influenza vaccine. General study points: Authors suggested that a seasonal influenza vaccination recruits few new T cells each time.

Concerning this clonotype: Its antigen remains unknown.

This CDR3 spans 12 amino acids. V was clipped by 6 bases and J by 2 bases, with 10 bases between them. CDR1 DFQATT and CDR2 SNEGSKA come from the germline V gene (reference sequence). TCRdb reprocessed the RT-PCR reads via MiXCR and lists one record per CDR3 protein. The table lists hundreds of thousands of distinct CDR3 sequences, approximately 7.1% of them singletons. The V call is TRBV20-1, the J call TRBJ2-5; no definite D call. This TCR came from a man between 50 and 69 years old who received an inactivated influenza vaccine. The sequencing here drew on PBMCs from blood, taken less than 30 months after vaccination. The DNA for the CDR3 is TGCAGTGCCAATAGCTTTCAAGAGACCCAGTACTTC. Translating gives CSANSFQETQYF.